Below are 24 T cell receptor beta chains sequenced from a single sample in a study of blood T cell repertoires in COVID-19 (dated by TCRdb to 2020 to 2021). The method behind the library was the immunoSEQ multiplex PCR assay. TCRdb limited this immuneACCESS table to in-frame rearrangements with V and J called. A share of clones is missing; checked studies link under half to unresolved V genes, and the rest is unexplained. The sample table holds 300,000 to 350,000 clones, of which 85% to 90% were seen once. About a tenth of the sample goes to the ten largest clones. The sequencing input was PBMCs or T cells enriched from blood (not recorded which). These receptors were collected from a woman aged 30 to 39 who had recovered from COVID-19.

The rearrangement joins TRBV9 to TRBJ2-1; 8 bases map to TRBD2. This CDR3 has 15 residues. Germline V gene sequence: CDR1 SGDLS, CDR2 YYNGEE. The V gene end was trimmed by 3 bases and the J gene end by 8 bases; junction bases not matched to a gene: 10. The CDR3 sequence: CASSETAFGGDEQFF. The DNA for the CDR3 is TGTGCCAGCAGCGAGACAGCGTTCGGGGGGGATGAGCAGTTCTTC.

The chain links TRBV3-1 (or the pseudogene TRBV3-2) to TRBJ2-2; D gene ambiguous. The CDR3 contains 12 residues. Germline V lookup: CDR1 LGHDT, CDR2 YNNKEL (reference sequence). The V gene lost 1 base and the J gene lost 7 bases, with 4 bases spanning the gap. The CDR3 loop reads CASSQALGELFF. The CDR3 nucleotides read TGTGCCAGCAGCCAAGCTCTCGGGGAGCTGTTTTTT.

The chain recombines TRBV6-5 with TRBJ2-5; TRBD1 matches 9 bases. V dropped 4 bases and J dropped 4; count of bases not matched to a gene: 4. The germline gives CDR1 MNHEY, CDR2 SVGAGI. CDR3 size: 14 residues. The chain's CDR3 is CASSLGQGPETQYF. The CDR3 DNA reads TGTGCCAGCAGTTTAGGACAGGGGCCAGAGACCCAGTACTTC.

The V call is TRBV10-3, the J call TRBJ1-5; the D is unclear. There are 14 residues in the CDR3. The germline CDR1 and CDR2 sequences are ENHRY and SYGVKD. Trimming removed 8 bases at V and 3 bases at J, with 14 bases between. The chain's CDR3 is CAIAPAGNNQPQHF. The CDR3 DNA reads TGTGCCATCGCCCCGGCAGGCAACAATCAGCCCCAGCATTTT.

The chain links TRBV15 to TRBJ1-2; D is perhaps TRBD1 (6 bases). Trimming cost V 4 bases and J 1 base, with 19 bases left between them. Germline V gene sequence: CDR1 LNHNV, CDR2 YYDKDF (reference sequence). The CDR3 extends over 17 amino acids. The CDR3 DNA is TGTGCCACCAGCAAAAATTTGGACAGCCTCCTTAACTATGGCTACACCTTC. Translated: CATSKNLDSLLNYGYTF.

The chain links TRBV2 to TRBJ2-7; D is ambiguous. Trimming left V 2 bases short and J 11 bases short, with 13 bases between. CDR1 SNHLY and CDR2 FYNNEI come from the germline V gene. CDR3 length: 12 residues. CDR3 region: CASSETRPREYF. CDR3 nucleotide sequence: TGTGCCAGCAGTGAAACGCGGCCGCGCGAGTACTTC.

The gene calls are TRBV9 and TRBJ2-3, with 16 bases fitting TRBD2. The CDR3 length is 18 residues. Germline V gives CDR1 SGDLS, CDR2 YYNGEE. J gave up 8 bases and V 3 bases, and 12 bases lay outside the gene matches. The CDR3 DNA is TGTGCCAGCAGCGAGGGACTAGCGGGAGGGTTTCCCTTAGGTACGCAGTATTTT. This codes for CASSEGLAGGFPLGTQYF.

The rearrangement links TRBV5-1 to TRBJ2-7; TRBD1 matches 7 bases. Trimming removed 4 bases from V and 1 base from J; junction bases left unmatched: 5. CDR3 length: 14 residues. The germline V gene encodes CDR1 SGHRS and CDR2 YFSETQ. CDR3 in amino acids: CASSPWDRSYEQYF. In DNA form, the CDR3 reads TGCGCCAGCAGCCCTTGGGACAGATCCTACGAGCAGTACTTC.

This chain connects TRBV19 to TRBJ1-3; 7 bases align to TRBD1. The V segment lost 0 bases and the J segment 4 bases; nucleotides outside the gene matches: 6. Germline V gene data show CDR1 as LNHDA and CDR2 as SQIVND (reference sequence). The CDR3 has 16 amino acids. CDR3 sequence reads: CASSIDLGTAGNTIYF. The CDR3 DNA reads TGTGCCAGTAGTATAGATTTGGGGACAGCCGGAAACACCATATATTTT.

V gene TRBV7-9 combines with J gene TRBJ2-1, with 7 bases identical to TRBD2. V lost 3 bases to trimming and J lost 2 bases; unmatched junction nucleotides: 4. Germline CDR1 SEHNR, CDR2 FQNEAQ (reference sequence). The CDR3 contains 15 residues. CDR3 residues: CASSFREEAYNEQFF. The DNA for the CDR3 is TGTGCCAGCAGCTTTCGGGAGGAGGCCTACAATGAGCAGTTCTTC.

This clone has just one count. The chain joins TRBV10-3 to TRBJ1-2; perhaps TRBD1 as D (5 bases). CDR3 length: 15 residues. V lost 2 bases, J lost 4 bases, and 14 bases lay in between. Germline V gene sequence: CDR1 ENHRY, CDR2 SYGVKD. For the CDR3, the DNA is TGTGCCATCAGTGAGGAGATAACAGGAACCTATGGCTACACCTTC. Amino acid sequence: CAISEEITGTYGYTF.

The chain carries TRBV28 and TRBJ2-7; possible D gene TRBD1, 6 bases. CDR3 size: 15 residues. Trimming cost V 4 bases and J 1 base, with 14 bases left between them. The V gene's germline CDR1 is MDHEN and CDR2 SYDVKM. CDR3 sequence: CASSYPPDRSYEQYF. The CDR3 bases are TGTGCCAGCAGTTACCCCCCGGACAGATCCTACGAGCAGTACTTC. Full variable domain (missing parts from reference TRBV28 and TRBJ2-7): DVKVTQSSRYLVKRTGEKVFLECVQDMDHENMFWYRQDPGLGLRLIYFSYDVKMKEKGDIPEGYSVSREKKERFSLILESASTNQTSMYLCASSYPPDRSYEQYFGPGTRLTVT.

The V call is TRBV7-2, the J call TRBJ2-3; TRBD1 might be the D (5 bases). V shed 5 bases and J shed 5 bases, with 17 bases lying between them. CDR1 and CDR2 from the germline V gene are SGHTA and FQGNSA. The length of the CDR3 is 15 residues. This chain's CDR3 is CASSRMRQGGDTQYF. The CDR3 coding sequence is TGTGCCAGCAGCCGTATGCGGCAGGGTGGAGATACGCAGTATTTT.

The genes are TRBV20-1 and TRBJ2-7, with a possible D match to TRBD2 (5 bases). Germline CDR1 reads DFQATT; CDR2 reads SNEGSKA (reference sequence). The V gene lost 3 bases and the J gene lost 3 bases, with 15 bases spanning the gap. CDR3 length: 14 residues. The CDR3 loop is CSASKGVGVYEQYF. The CDR3 coding sequence is TGCAGTGCTAGTAAGGGAGTGGGAGTCTACGAGCAGTACTTC.

This clone showed up just once. The genes are TRBV6-5 and TRBJ2-7, with TRBD1 matching 7 bases. Germline CDR1 reads MNHEY; CDR2 reads SVGAGI. The V segment lost 8 bases and the J segment 4 bases; nucleotides outside the gene matches: 8. The CDR3 has 13 residues. The CDR3 region is CASGPQGFYEQYF. The CDR3 DNA follows: TGTGCCAGCGGGCCACAGGGGTTTTACGAGCAGTACTTC.

The genes are TRBV30 and TRBJ2-7, with 13 nucleotides matching TRBD2. The germline V gene encodes CDR1 GTSNPN and CDR2 SVGIG (reference sequence). The V gene end was trimmed by 6 bases and the J gene end by 0 bases; junction bases not matched to a gene: 11. This CDR3 contains 17 residues. The CDR3 DNA reads as TGTGCCTGCAATCACCAACGGACTAGCGGGAGCTCCTACGAGCAGTACTTC. Residues: CACNHQRTSGSSYEQYF.

There are a few counts of this clone. The chain joins TRBV7-9 to TRBJ2-2; TRBD1 matches at 10 bases. The length of the CDR3 is 15 residues. The germline V gene encodes CDR1 SEHNR and CDR2 FQNEAQ (reference sequence). With V trimmed by 5 bases and J by 3 bases, 3 bases remained unmatched. CDR3 loop: CASSPGTGDTGELFF. Written as DNA, the CDR3 is TGTGCCAGCAGCCCCGGGACAGGGGACACCGGGGAGCTGTTTTTT. Variable domain in full (rest from reference TRBV7-9 and TRBJ2-2): DTGVSQNPRHKITKRGQNVTFRCDPISEHNRLYWYRQTLGQGPEFLTYFQNEAQLEKSRLLSDRFSAERPKGSFSTLEIQRTEQGDSAMYLCASSPGTGDTGELFFGEGSRLTVL.

This chain connects TRBV12-5 to TRBJ1-5; no clear D gene. Trimming took off 2 bases at V and 4 bases at J, with 9 bases between the two ends. Germline V gene lookup returns CDR1 LGHNT and CDR2 FRNRAP. The length of the CDR3 is 14 residues. CDR3 DNA: TGTGCTAGTGGTTTGCGGGGAAGGAATCAGCCCCAGCATTTT. This encodes CASGLRGRNQPQHF.

The chain is built from TRBV5-1 and TRBJ2-3; D not resolved. Germline assignment: CDR1 SGHRS and CDR2 YFSETQ. The length of the CDR3 is 14 residues. V dropped 1 base and J dropped 2 bases, with 8 bases sitting between them. CDR3 sequence reads: CASSLRDPTDTQYF. CDR3 nucleotides: TGCGCCAGCAGCTTGAGAGATCCCACAGATACGCAGTATTTT.

The chain couples TRBV2 to TRBJ1-4; 8 nucleotides align to TRBD1. The CDR3 sequence is 19 residues long. V trimming: 6 bases; J trimming: 6 bases; junction bases outside the gene matches: 21. Germline V gives CDR1 SNHLY, CDR2 FYNNEI. The CDR3 protein is CASSPQAGQVNFLHEKLFF. The DNA of the CDR3 is TGTGCCAGCAGCCCTCAGGCGGGACAGGTTAATTTTTTGCATGAAAAACTGTTTTTT.

This chain uses TRBV6-2 or TRBV6-3 with TRBJ1-1; TRBD1 might be the D (5 bases). The CDR3 is 14 residues long. Germline lookup yields CDR1 MNHEY and CDR2 SVGEGT. The ends were cut back, 1 base at V and 2 bases at J, with 8 bases in the middle. CDR3 residues: CASSYYGQNTEAFF. CDR3 coding DNA: TGTGCCAGCAGTTACTATGGACAAAACACTGAAGCTTTCTTT.

This chain connects TRBV6-5 to TRBJ2-5, with 9 nucleotides matching TRBD1. Germline-derived CDR1 and CDR2 are MNHEY and SVGAGI. V shed 8 bases and J 5 bases; nucleotides not matched to a gene: 6. This CDR3 comprises 13 residues. CDR3 nucleotides: TGTGCCAGCGACAGGGGGTTGATGGAGACCCAGTACTTC. Translation gives CASDRGLMETQYF.

The rearrangement joins TRBV7-9 to TRBJ2-7; D perhaps matches TRBD1 (6 bases). Germline CDR1 and CDR2: SEHNR and FQNEAQ (reference sequence). Trimming cost V 5 bases and J 5 bases, with 19 bases left between them. CDR3 length equals 15 residues. CDR3 loop: CASSPFQGGGDEQYF. Here the CDR3 DNA reads TGTGCCAGCAGCCCGTTTCAAGGGGGTGGGGACGAGCAGTACTTC.

Only one count was recorded for this clone. The rearrangement joins TRBV28 to TRBJ2-1, with D tentatively TRBD1 (5 bases). The V gene lost 2 bases and the J gene lost 4 bases, with 21 bases spanning the gap. Per germline, CDR1 MDHEN and CDR2 SYDVKM. This CDR3 is built from 18 residues. CDR3 region: CASSLGPSDSLFYNEQFF. The CDR3 DNA reads TGTGCCAGCAGTTTAGGCCCTTCAGACAGCTTATTTTACAATGAGCAGTTCTTC.